The source of this T cell receptor beta chain is a study of CD8 T cells in Susac syndrome. The authors reverse transcribed roughly 0.5 to 1 ug RNA with random hexamers. TCRdb reanalysed the immunoSEQ multiplex PCR reads using MiXCR and keeps one entry per CDR3 protein. The table shows about 300,000 distinct CDR3 sequences, with 70% to 90% occurring only once. High-throughput TCR beta sequencing covered peripheral CD8+ and CD4+ T cells. V dropped 2 bases and J dropped 0 bases, with 22 bases sitting between them. The CDR3 spans 19 residues. Looked up from germline, CDR1 is MGHRA and CDR2 is YSYEKL. The source is a human donor with multiple sclerosis. The chain links TRBV4-1 to TRBJ1-1; a possible D gene is TRBD1 (6 bases). Sequencing input: CD8+ T cells from PBMCs. Here the CDR3 DNA reads TGCGCCAGCAGCCAAAAAAAGGGCGGGACACACATCATGAACACTGAAGCTTTCTTT. Translated: CASSQKKGGTHIMNTEAFF.